This T cell receptor beta chain was profiled in a study of blood T cell repertoires in COVID-19. CDR1 ENHRY and CDR2 SYGVKD come from the germline V gene. The CDR3 extends over 14 amino acids. The V gene end was trimmed by 6 bases and the J gene end by 2 bases; junction bases not matched to a gene: 2. A single count supports this clone. Profiled with immunoSEQ multiplex PCR; TCRdb holds only in-frame clones, not every one. In the table there are fewer than 300,000 clones, about four fifths of which are singletons. The receptor comes from a man aged 35 to 55 who had been exposed to COVID-19. This chain connects TRBV10-3 to TRBJ2-7; 12 nucleotides agree with TRBD2. The sample comprised PBMCs or T cells enriched from blood (not recorded which). The CDR3 sequence is CAIRTSGRPYEQYF. The CDR3 DNA reads as TGTGCCATCAGGACTAGCGGGAGACCCTACGAGCAGTACTTC.